This is a list of T cell receptor beta chains from one sample in a study of T cell changes during pregnancy in multiple sclerosis. The protocol was immunoSEQ multiplex PCR, while the TCRdb copy is restricted to in-frame clones and leaves out a portion. The profile shows 47,000 or so clones, 85% to 90% of them singletons. The specimen comprised peripheral blood, sampled after pregnancy. These receptors all come from a female donor in good health, enrolled as a control in a pregnancy study. CDR3s include the opening cysteine and the closing phenylalanine or tryptophan. The order of the fields is V gene, J gene, clone size, D gene, CDR3 DNA, CDR3 protein. A D gene is named only where the DNA matches it firmly. Size values are once, few and many counts, or a class for expanded clones, and some rows have none.

v_gene: TRBV6-5
j_gene: TRBJ2-1
abundance: once
d_gene: TRBD2
CDR3nt: TGTGCCAGCAGTGGGGGACTATTTGCTGAGCAGTTCTTC
CDR3aa: CASSGGLFAEQFF

v_gene: TRBV6-4
j_gene: TRBJ2-1
abundance: .
d_gene: TRBD1
CDR3nt: TGTGCCAGCAGTCCCTCGACAGGGGCTCACAATGAGCAGTTCTTC
CDR3aa: CASSPSTGAHNEQFF

v_gene: TRBV14
j_gene: TRBJ2-1
abundance: .
d_gene: .
CDR3nt: TGTGCCAGCAGCCAAGGAGGCTTCGTCGGGAGTGATGAGCAGTTCTTC
CDR3aa: CASSQGGFVGSDEQFF

v_gene: TRBV18
j_gene: TRBJ1-3
abundance: once
d_gene: .
CDR3nt: TGTGCCAGCTCTCCCCATCCCCGGGTTAATGGAAACACCATATATTTT
CDR3aa: CASSPHPRVNGNTIYF

v_gene: TRBV9
j_gene: TRBJ2-1
abundance: .
d_gene: TRBD2
CDR3nt: TGTGCCAGCAGCGTAGGGACTAGCGGGAGTGACAATGAGCAGTTCTTC
CDR3aa: CASSVGTSGSDNEQFF

v_gene: TRBV5-6
j_gene: TRBJ2-7
abundance: once
d_gene: TRBD1
CDR3nt: TGTGCCAGCAGCTTGCTTGGGACAGGGGGCTTGAGGGAGCAGTACTTC
CDR3aa: CASSLLGTGGLREQYF

v_gene: TRBV5-1
j_gene: TRBJ2-3
abundance: .
d_gene: .
CDR3nt: TGCGCCAGCAGCGGCGGTCATACGCAGTATTTT
CDR3aa: CASSGGHTQYF

v_gene: TRBV25-1
j_gene: TRBJ2-3
abundance: once
d_gene: .
CDR3nt: TGTGCCAGCAGACCGAGGATGAGCACAGATACGCAGTATTTT
CDR3aa: CASRPRMSTDTQYF

v_gene: TRBV5-4
j_gene: TRBJ1-6
abundance: once
d_gene: TRBD1
CDR3nt: TGTGCCAGCAGCTTGACTACAGGGGGGAGAAATTCACCCCTCCACTTT
CDR3aa: CASSLTTGGRNSPLHF

v_gene: TRBV5-6
j_gene: TRBJ2-1
abundance: .
d_gene: TRBD1
CDR3nt: TGTGCCAGCAGCTTAGGACAGGGTGAGTTCTTC
CDR3aa: CASSLGQGEFF

v_gene: TRBV15
j_gene: TRBJ2-5
abundance: .
d_gene: TRBD2
CDR3nt: TGTGCCACCGGACTAGTCCAAGAGACCCAGTACTTC
CDR3aa: CATGLVQETQYF